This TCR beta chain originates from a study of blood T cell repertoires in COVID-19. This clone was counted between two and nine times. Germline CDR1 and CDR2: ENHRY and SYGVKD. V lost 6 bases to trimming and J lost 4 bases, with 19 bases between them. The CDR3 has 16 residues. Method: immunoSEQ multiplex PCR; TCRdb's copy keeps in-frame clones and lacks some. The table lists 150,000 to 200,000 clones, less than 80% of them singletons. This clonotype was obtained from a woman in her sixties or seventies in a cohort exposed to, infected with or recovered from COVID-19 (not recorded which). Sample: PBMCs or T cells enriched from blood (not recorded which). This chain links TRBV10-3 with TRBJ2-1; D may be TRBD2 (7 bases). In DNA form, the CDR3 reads TGTGCCATCAGGCCCCAAGGCGGGGGCGGGTACAATGAGCAGTTCTTC. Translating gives CAIRPQGGGGYNEQFF.